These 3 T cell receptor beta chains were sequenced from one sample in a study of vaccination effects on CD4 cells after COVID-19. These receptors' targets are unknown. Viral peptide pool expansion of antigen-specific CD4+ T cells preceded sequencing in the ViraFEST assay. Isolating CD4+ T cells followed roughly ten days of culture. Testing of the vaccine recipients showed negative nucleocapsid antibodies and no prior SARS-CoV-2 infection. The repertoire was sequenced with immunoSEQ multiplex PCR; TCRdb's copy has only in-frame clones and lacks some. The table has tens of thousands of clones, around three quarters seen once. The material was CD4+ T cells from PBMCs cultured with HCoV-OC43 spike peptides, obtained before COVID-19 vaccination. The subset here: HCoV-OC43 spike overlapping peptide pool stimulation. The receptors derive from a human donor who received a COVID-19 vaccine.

CDR3: CASSLAGAGETQYF. The CDR3 DNA sequence: TGTGCCAGCAGCTTAGCGGGGGCGGGAGAGACCCAGTACTTC. The chain combines TRBV7-2 with TRBJ2-5, with D maybe TRBD1 (6 bases). The CDR3 consists of 14 residues. The V end lost 0 bases, the J end lost 4 bases, and 9 bases lay between the germline ends. Germline assignment: CDR1 SGHTA and CDR2 FQGNSA.

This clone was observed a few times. CDR3 amino acids: CASSLEQGVGYTF. CDR3 sequence (DNA): TGTGCCAGCAGCCTCGAACAGGGAGTGGGCTACACCTTC. The rearrangement uses TRBV7-9 and TRBJ1-2, with D possibly being TRBD1 (6 bases). Germline-derived CDR1 and CDR2 are SEHNR and FQNEAQ (reference sequence). This CDR3 is 13 amino acids long. V lost 5 bases and J lost 8, with 15 bases in between.

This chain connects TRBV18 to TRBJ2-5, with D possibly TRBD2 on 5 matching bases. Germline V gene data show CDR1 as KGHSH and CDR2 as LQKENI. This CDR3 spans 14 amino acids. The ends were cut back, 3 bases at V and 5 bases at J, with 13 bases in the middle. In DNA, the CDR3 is TGTGCCAGCTCACCTCCCGAGGGTCGGGAGACCCAGTACTTC. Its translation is CASSPPEGRETQYF.